This T cell receptor beta chain was found in a study of T-cell memory formation after mild COVID-19. Study as a whole: TCR clusters were mostly donor specific.

Comment on this clonotype: As yet, its antigen is unknown.

Study conclusions and caveats: Second-wave clones peaking on day 37 lacked confirmed SARS-CoV-2 specificity. Those CD4+ clones that contracted were mainly in CM and EM (CD8+ ones in EMRA).

The germline CDR1 and CDR2 sequences are DFQATT and SNEGSKA (reference sequence). The CDR3 length is 9 residues. V was pared by 6 bases and J by 5 bases, with 4 bases between. One entry per CDR3 protein, called by TCRdb with MiXCR from the 5' RACE reads. This repertoire shows 350,000 to 500,000 distinct CDR3 sequences, 18% found once; its top ten account for 20% to 25%. This chain links TRBV20-1 with TRBJ1-2; D is ambiguous. The source of this sequence is a man aged 18-30 years who had mild COVID-19 (a few samples of this study predate the infection). Cell type and time point are not known. Sequenced sample: PBMCs or a T cell subset sorted from them (not recorded which). DNA for the CDR3: TGCAGTGCCCCATATGGCTACACCTTC. Protein sequence: CSAPYGYTF.